This is a list of T cell receptor beta chains from one sample in a study of CD8+ T cells in alopecia areata. Method: immunoSEQ multiplex PCR; TCRdb's copy keeps in-frame clones and lacks some. The profile shows some 82,000 clones, roughly 51% of them singletons. The sequencing input was NKG2D-high CD8+ T cells sorted from blood. These receptors were obtained from a human donor with alopecia areata. Both conserved end residues are part of each CDR3. Each record gives: clone size, J gene, CDR3 length, D gene, V gene, CDR3 protein. D genes are given only for firm matches. The size field is filled for only some rows; it gives once, few, many or a size class.

abundance: -
j_gene: TRBJ2-5
len: 12
d_gene: -
v_gene: TRBV7-8
CDR3aa: CASSLAAETQYF

abundance: -
j_gene: TRBJ1-1
len: 13
d_gene: -
v_gene: TRBV6-6
CDR3aa: CASSYSMGTEAFF

abundance: -
j_gene: TRBJ2-1
len: 14
d_gene: TRBD1
v_gene: TRBV13
CDR3aa: CASSSSGQGNEQFF

abundance: -
j_gene: TRBJ2-3
len: 16
d_gene: TRBD2
v_gene: TRBV7-2
CDR3aa: CASSFSVAGSTDTQYF

abundance: -
j_gene: TRBJ1-1
len: 15
d_gene: TRBD1
v_gene: TRBV5-6
CDR3aa: CASSVTGGSATEAFF

abundance: many
j_gene: TRBJ2-7
len: 16
d_gene: TRBD1
v_gene: TRBV29-1
CDR3aa: CSVEGPQGQGAYEQYF

abundance: once
j_gene: TRBJ2-2
len: 15
d_gene: -
v_gene: TRBV2
CDR3aa: CASSDAGEYTGELFF

abundance: -
j_gene: TRBJ2-7
len: 11
d_gene: TRBD1
v_gene: TRBV2
CDR3aa: CAVGDSFGQYF

abundance: -
j_gene: TRBJ2-1
len: 14
d_gene: -
v_gene: TRBV28
CDR3aa: CASSRLGGDNEQFF

abundance: -
j_gene: TRBJ1-1
len: 13
d_gene: -
v_gene: TRBV27
CDR3aa: CASSLRGNTEAFF

abundance: few
j_gene: TRBJ2-7
len: 12
d_gene: -
v_gene: TRBV29-1
CDR3aa: CSVDRGDHEQYF

abundance: few
j_gene: TRBJ2-7
len: 12
d_gene: -
v_gene: TRBV5-1
CDR3aa: CASSRENYEQYF

abundance: -
j_gene: TRBJ1-4
len: 15
d_gene: -
v_gene: TRBV29-1
CDR3aa: CSVEDELATNEKLFF

abundance: -
j_gene: TRBJ2-7
len: 13
d_gene: TRBD1
v_gene: TRBV29-1
CDR3aa: CSAQDRGAYEQYF

abundance: once
j_gene: TRBJ2-1
len: 11
d_gene: -
v_gene: TRBV20-1
CDR3aa: CSATTNNEQFF

abundance: -
j_gene: -
len: 11
d_gene: -
v_gene: TRBV25-1
CDR3aa: CASRAAYEQYF

abundance: few
j_gene: TRBJ2-5
len: 13
d_gene: -
v_gene: TRBV7-9
CDR3aa: CASSDPFSETQYF

abundance: -
j_gene: TRBJ1-1
len: 13
d_gene: -
v_gene: TRBV7-9
CDR3aa: CASSREQGTEAFF

abundance: -
j_gene: TRBJ2-5
len: 10
d_gene: -
v_gene: TRBV2
CDR3aa: CASSGLFQYF

abundance: few
j_gene: TRBJ2-7
len: 14
d_gene: -
v_gene: TRBV28
CDR3aa: CASSFRDISYEQYF

abundance: -
j_gene: TRBJ1-4
len: 13
d_gene: -
v_gene: TRBV30
CDR3aa: CAWSGLSNEKLFF

abundance: once
j_gene: TRBJ2-7
len: 13
d_gene: -
v_gene: TRBV28
CDR3aa: CASSLVQFYEQYF

abundance: few
j_gene: TRBJ1-1
len: 13
d_gene: -
v_gene: TRBV5-6
CDR3aa: CASSRLQVTEAFF

abundance: few
j_gene: TRBJ1-2
len: 16
d_gene: -
v_gene: TRBV21-1
CDR3aa: CASSRRMTVPNYGYTF

abundance: -
j_gene: TRBJ2-1
len: 15
d_gene: -
v_gene: TRBV2
CDR3aa: CASSDGTRHYNEQFF

abundance: -
j_gene: TRBJ2-4
len: 14
d_gene: TRBD1
v_gene: TRBV7-9
CDR3aa: CASSPLDRGNIQYF

abundance: -
j_gene: TRBJ2-5
len: 14
d_gene: -
v_gene: TRBV5-6
CDR3aa: CASSFGSGDETQYF

abundance: few
j_gene: TRBJ2-3
len: 14
d_gene: -
v_gene: TRBV14
CDR3aa: CASSQGPLSDTQYF

abundance: -
j_gene: TRBJ2-1
len: 15
d_gene: TRBD2
v_gene: TRBV30
CDR3aa: CAWTAGGRAGNEQFF

abundance: -
j_gene: TRBJ2-3
len: 13
d_gene: TRBD1
v_gene: TRBV30
CDR3aa: CAWDRGSTDTQYF

abundance: few
j_gene: TRBJ2-5
len: 10
d_gene: -
v_gene: TRBV29-1
CDR3aa: CSVEGETQYF

abundance: few
j_gene: TRBJ2-3
len: 16
d_gene: TRBD2
v_gene: TRBV29-1
CDR3aa: CSVAGTSGSSTDTQYF

abundance: -
j_gene: TRBJ2-7
len: 15
d_gene: TRBD2
v_gene: TRBV5-6
CDR3aa: CASSPLAGEYYEQYF

abundance: few
j_gene: TRBJ2-3
len: 16
d_gene: TRBD1
v_gene: TRBV29-1
CDR3aa: CSVVGTTRGITDTQYF

abundance: -
j_gene: TRBJ1-2
len: 13
d_gene: -
v_gene: TRBV29-1
CDR3aa: CSDGDRGGYGYTF

abundance: few
j_gene: TRBJ2-5
len: 11
d_gene: -
v_gene: TRBV29-1
CDR3aa: CSVEDLETQYF

abundance: -
j_gene: TRBJ1-4
len: 10
d_gene: -
v_gene: TRBV29-1
CDR3aa: CSVVFEKLFF

abundance: -
j_gene: TRBJ2-1
len: 12
d_gene: -
v_gene: TRBV27
CDR3aa: CASSLSTGRQFF

abundance: -
j_gene: TRBJ2-1
len: 16
d_gene: TRBD1
v_gene: TRBV18
CDR3aa: CASSWTPGQGLDEQFF

abundance: -
j_gene: TRBJ2-6
len: 14
d_gene: -
v_gene: TRBV27
CDR3aa: CASSSYSGANVLTF

abundance: once
j_gene: TRBJ2-5
len: 10
d_gene: -
v_gene: TRBV20-1
CDR3aa: CSATRETQYF

abundance: -
j_gene: TRBJ2-5
len: 16
d_gene: -
v_gene: TRBV2
CDR3aa: CASSPVSGATQETQYF

abundance: few
j_gene: TRBJ2-6
len: 15
d_gene: -
v_gene: TRBV14
CDR3aa: CASSHSTSGANVLTF

abundance: -
j_gene: TRBJ1-4
len: 11
d_gene: -
v_gene: TRBV7-9
CDR3aa: CASTSGEKLFF

abundance: -
j_gene: TRBJ2-5
len: 13
d_gene: TRBD1
v_gene: TRBV27
CDR3aa: CASTQTGEETQYF

abundance: -
j_gene: TRBJ1-1
len: 15
d_gene: TRBD1
v_gene: TRBV4-1
CDR3aa: CASSLRDSMNTEAFF

abundance: few
j_gene: TRBJ1-4
len: 12
d_gene: -
v_gene: TRBV7-9
CDR3aa: CASSFNREKLFF

abundance: -
j_gene: TRBJ2-7
len: 14
d_gene: -
v_gene: TRBV6-6
CDR3aa: CASSYLGAHYEQYF

abundance: -
j_gene: TRBJ2-7
len: 13
d_gene: TRBD1
v_gene: TRBV10-3
CDR3aa: CATEGTASYEQYF

abundance: -
j_gene: TRBJ2-1
len: 15
d_gene: -
v_gene: TRBV7-3
CDR3aa: CASSLTGDIYNEQFF

abundance: few
j_gene: TRBJ1-2
len: 13
d_gene: -
v_gene: TRBV28
CDR3aa: CASSPPQGYGYTF

abundance: -
j_gene: TRBJ2-3
len: 11
d_gene: -
v_gene: TRBV6-5
CDR3aa: CASSSTDTQYF